These T cell receptor beta chains were read from a single sample in a study of T cells expressing NK-cell markers. TCRdb re-called the 5' RACE reads and shows each CDR3 protein once, DNA omitted. The repertoire table contains about 450,000 distinct CDR3 sequences. Sequenced input: blood T cells: a sorted CD56 or NKG2C T cell subset, CD4+ or CD8+ T cells, or bulk PBMC T cells (not recorded which). The receptor set was obtained from a woman aged 18 to 69 in good health. Each CDR3 is given with its conserved first and last residue. Fields, in order: V gene, J gene, CDR3 protein.

TRBV24-1,TRBJ2-1,CATSDFRAGEPNEQFF
TRBV29-1,TRBJ2-5,CSVEDGGAGRTQYF
TRBV19,TRBJ2-5,CASSPLGFETQYF
TRBV5-6,TRBJ2-2,CASSLIPANAGELFF
TRBV2,TRBJ2-2,CASSEERLITGELFF
TRBV29-1,TRBJ2-1,CSVVTRGNEQFF
TRBV20-1,TRBJ2-1,CSARGSEGAGLAYNEQFF
TRBV19,TRBJ1-2,CASSMGQGWDGYTF
TRBV5-1,TRBJ1-1,CASSSWAGVLTEAFF
TRBV3-1,TRBJ2-3,CASSRIVSDTQYF
TRBV4-2,TRBJ2-1,CASSQDASGGNSYNEQFF
TRBV20-1,TRBJ1-4,CSAREQGGANEKLFF
TRBV20-1,TRBJ1-1,CSARVLTVNTEAFF
TRBV18,TRBJ2-3,CASSRSKGRTDTQYF
TRBV6-5,TRBJ2-1,CASSYGSGGSRGSYNEQFF
TRBV4-3,TRBJ2-4,CASSQDLSLAKNIQYF
TRBV2,TRBJ1-1,CASSERGGAEAFF
TRBV7-2,TRBJ2-5,CASSPRAQETQYF
TRBV27,TRBJ2-1,CASRPGLAGNEQFF
TRBV9,TRBJ1-1,CASSVMGALDTEAFF
TRBV30,TRBJ1-5,CAWRPRQGVIQPQHF
TRBV3-1,TRBJ2-3,CASSQLAGAWDTQYF
TRBV29-1,TRBJ1-1,CSGSHRGRTEAFF
TRBV15,TRBJ2-1,CATRVDRGAEQFF
TRBV25-1,TRBJ2-1,CASSVSGSPYNEQFF
TRBV7-4,TRBJ1-1,CASSLAPTGGGGTEAFF
TRBV28,TRBJ2-3,CASSFLAEPSTDTQYF
TRBV20-1,TRBJ2-5,CSVTGLADKTQYF
TRBV2,TRBJ2-6,CASSHETGGHGANVLTF
TRBV3-1,TRBJ2-2,CASSHPNTGELFF
TRBV7-2,TRBJ2-1,CASSIRAGGLGEQFF
TRBV6-2/TRBV6-3,TRBJ1-5,CASSLDWNNQPQHF
TRBV12-3/TRBV12-4,TRBJ2-7,CASTLGLNYEQYF
TRBV6-1,TRBJ1-4,CACRGGTTNEKLFF
TRBV7-2,TRBJ2-3,CASSSRLADTDTQYF
TRBV18,TRBJ1-4,CASSPQLQDNEKLFF
TRBV29-1,TRBJ1-3,CSVRDRGNTIYF
TRBV5-1,TRBJ1-1,CASSLGAGNTEAFF
TRBV5-1,TRBJ2-5,CASSLVRGTVEETQYF
TRBV12-3/TRBV12-4,TRBJ1-5,CASSWQGRNQPQHF
TRBV7-9,TRBJ2-7,CASSLGTGYEQYF
TRBV11-1,TRBJ1-4,CASSLGLQGSGTNEKLFF
TRBV12-3/TRBV12-4,TRBJ2-7,CASSSPGLAGIYEQYF
TRBV19,TRBJ2-3,CASRLRDTDTQYF
TRBV4-3,TRBJ2-7,CASSQDVSLTEQYF
TRBV5-4,TRBJ2-3,CASEDRATDTQYF
TRBV4-1,TRBJ1-5,CASSLGKKQPQHF
TRBV18,TRBJ2-5,CASSPRDRGQETQYF
TRBV6-1,TRBJ1-1,CASRTTGSVNTEAFF
TRBV3-1,TRBJ2-7,CASSRGVAGPNEGQYF
TRBV4-3,TRBJ2-3,CASSQAGAGVDTQYF
TRBV25-1,TRBJ2-3,CASTLGDYTDTQYF
TRBV29-1,TRBJ2-2,CSVVWGTGELFF
TRBV7-8,TRBJ2-1,CASSVWTSLSEQFF